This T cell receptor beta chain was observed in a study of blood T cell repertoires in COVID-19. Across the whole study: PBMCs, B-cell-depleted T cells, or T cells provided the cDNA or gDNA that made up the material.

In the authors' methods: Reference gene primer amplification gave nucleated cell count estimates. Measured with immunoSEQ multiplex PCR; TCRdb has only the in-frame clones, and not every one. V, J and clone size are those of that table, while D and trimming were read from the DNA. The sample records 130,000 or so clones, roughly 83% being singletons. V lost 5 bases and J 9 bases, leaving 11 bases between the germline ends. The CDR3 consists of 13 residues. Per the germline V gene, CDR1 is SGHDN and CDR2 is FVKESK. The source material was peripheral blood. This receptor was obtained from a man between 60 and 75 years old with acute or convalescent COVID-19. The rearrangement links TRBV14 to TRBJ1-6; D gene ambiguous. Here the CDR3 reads CASSEQWSSPLHF. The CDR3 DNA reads TGTGCCAGCAGCGAGCAGTGGAGTTCACCCCTCCACTTT.